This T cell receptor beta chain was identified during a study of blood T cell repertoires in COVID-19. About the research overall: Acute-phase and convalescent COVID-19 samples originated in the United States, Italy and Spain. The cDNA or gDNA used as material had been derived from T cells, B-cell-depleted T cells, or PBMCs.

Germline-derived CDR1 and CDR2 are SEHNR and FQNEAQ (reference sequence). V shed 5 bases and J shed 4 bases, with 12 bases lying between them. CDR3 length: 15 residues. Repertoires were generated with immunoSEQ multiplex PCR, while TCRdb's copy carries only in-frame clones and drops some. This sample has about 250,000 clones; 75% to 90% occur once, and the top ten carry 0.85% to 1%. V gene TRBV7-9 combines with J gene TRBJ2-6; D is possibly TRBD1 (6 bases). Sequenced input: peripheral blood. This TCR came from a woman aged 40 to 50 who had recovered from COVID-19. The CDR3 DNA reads TGTGCCAGCAGCGAACAGGGATCCGGGGCCAACGTCCTGACTTTC. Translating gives CASSEQGSGANVLTF.